This T cell receptor beta chain comes out of a study of blood T cell repertoires in COVID-19. Study-wide background: Material from acute and convalescent COVID-19 was sourced from the United States, Italy and Spain. In each case, the material was cDNA or gDNA derived from T cells, B-cell-depleted T cells, or PBMCs.

Original data processing: Amplification of reference gene primers was used by the study to estimate nucleated cell counts. The protocol was immunoSEQ multiplex PCR, while the TCRdb copy is restricted to in-frame clones and leaves out a portion. Clonal size and the V and J genes are those of that table, whereas D and trimming came from the DNA. The sample holds about 360,000 clones; around 86% are singletons and the top ten take 2.5% to 3.5%. The CDR3 extends over 18 amino acids. J was trimmed by 0 bases and V by 1 base; bases with no gene match: 3. Germline CDR1 LNHDA, CDR2 SQIVND (reference sequence).

This sequence originates from a human donor in a cohort sampled during active COVID-19. The chain uses TRBV19 and TRBJ2-6; 10 nucleotides align to TRBD1. Sample: peripheral blood. The CDR3 protein is CASSIGGDRGSGANVLTF. The DNA for the CDR3 is TGTGCCAGTAGTATAGGGGGGGACAGGGGCTCTGGGGCCAACGTCCTGACTTTC.